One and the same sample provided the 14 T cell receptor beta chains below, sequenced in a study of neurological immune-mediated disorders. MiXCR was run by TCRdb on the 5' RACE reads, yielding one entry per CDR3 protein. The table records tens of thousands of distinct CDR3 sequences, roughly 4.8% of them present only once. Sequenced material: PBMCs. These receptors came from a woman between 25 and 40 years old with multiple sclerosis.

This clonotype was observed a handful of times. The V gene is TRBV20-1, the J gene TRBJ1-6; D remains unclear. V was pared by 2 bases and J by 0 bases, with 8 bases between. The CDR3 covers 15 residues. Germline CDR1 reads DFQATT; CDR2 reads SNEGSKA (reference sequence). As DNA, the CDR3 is TGCAGTGCTAGATCTCGGAGCTCCTATAATTCACCCCTCCACTTT. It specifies CSARSRSSYNSPLHF.

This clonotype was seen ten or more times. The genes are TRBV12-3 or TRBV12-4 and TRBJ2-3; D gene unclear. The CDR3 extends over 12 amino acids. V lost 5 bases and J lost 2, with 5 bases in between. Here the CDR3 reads CASSPYTDTQYF. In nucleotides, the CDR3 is TGTGCCAGCAGTCCCTACACAGATACGCAGTATTTT.

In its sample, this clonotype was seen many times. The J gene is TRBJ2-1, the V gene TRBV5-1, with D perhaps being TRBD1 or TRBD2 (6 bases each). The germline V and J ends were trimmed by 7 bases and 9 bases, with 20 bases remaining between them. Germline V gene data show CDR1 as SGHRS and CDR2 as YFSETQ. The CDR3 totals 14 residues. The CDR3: CASSPRGLGGEQFF. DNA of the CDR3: TGCGCCAGCTCCCCCCGGGGGCTGGGTGGTGAGCAGTTCTTC. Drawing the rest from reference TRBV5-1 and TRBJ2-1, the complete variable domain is KAGVTQTPRYLIKTRGQQVTLSCSPISGHRSVSWYQQTPGQGLQFLFEYFSETQRNKGNFPGRFSGRQFSNSRSEMNVSTLELGDSALYLCASSPRGLGGEQFFGPGTRLTVL.

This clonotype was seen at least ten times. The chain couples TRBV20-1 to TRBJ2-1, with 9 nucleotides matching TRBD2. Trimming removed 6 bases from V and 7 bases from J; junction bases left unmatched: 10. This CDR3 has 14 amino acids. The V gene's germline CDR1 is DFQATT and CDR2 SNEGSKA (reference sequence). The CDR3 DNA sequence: TGCAGTGCCCGAGGCGGGAGGGCCGGGAATGAGCAGTTCTTC. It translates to CSARGGRAGNEQFF.

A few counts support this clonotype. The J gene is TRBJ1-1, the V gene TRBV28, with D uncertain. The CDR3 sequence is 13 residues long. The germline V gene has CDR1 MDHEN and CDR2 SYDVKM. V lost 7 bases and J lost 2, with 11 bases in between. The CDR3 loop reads CASTSDGNTEAFF. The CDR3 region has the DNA TGTGCCAGCACCTCCGACGGAAACACTGAAGCTTTCTTT.

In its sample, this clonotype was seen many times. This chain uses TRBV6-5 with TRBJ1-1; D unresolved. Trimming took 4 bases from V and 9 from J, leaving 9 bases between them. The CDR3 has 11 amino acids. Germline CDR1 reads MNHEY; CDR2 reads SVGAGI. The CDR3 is CASSLGGKAFF. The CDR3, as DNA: TGTGCCAGCAGTTTAGGCGGGAAAGCTTTCTTT.

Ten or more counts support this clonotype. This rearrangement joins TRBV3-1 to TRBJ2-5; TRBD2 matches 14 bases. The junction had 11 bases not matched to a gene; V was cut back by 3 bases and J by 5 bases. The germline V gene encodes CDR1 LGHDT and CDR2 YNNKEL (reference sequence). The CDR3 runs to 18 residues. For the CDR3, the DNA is TGTGCCAGCAGCCAGGGACTAGCGGGAGCAATTGTCCAGGAGACCCAGTACTTC. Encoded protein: CASSQGLAGAIVQETQYF.

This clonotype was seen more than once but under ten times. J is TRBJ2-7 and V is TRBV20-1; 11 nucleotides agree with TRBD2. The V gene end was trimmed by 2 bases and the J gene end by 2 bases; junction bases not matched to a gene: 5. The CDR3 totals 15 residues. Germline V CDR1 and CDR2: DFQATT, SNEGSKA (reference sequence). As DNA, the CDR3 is TGCAGTGCTAGATCTCCACTAGCGGGAGCCTACGAGCAGTACTTC. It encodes CSARSPLAGAYEQYF.

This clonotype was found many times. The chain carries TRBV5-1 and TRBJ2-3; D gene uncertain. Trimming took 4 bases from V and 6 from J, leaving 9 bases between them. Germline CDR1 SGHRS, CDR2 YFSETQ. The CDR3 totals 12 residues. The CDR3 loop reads CASSDESDTQYF. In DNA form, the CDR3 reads TGCGCCAGCAGCGACGAGTCGGATACGCAGTATTTT.

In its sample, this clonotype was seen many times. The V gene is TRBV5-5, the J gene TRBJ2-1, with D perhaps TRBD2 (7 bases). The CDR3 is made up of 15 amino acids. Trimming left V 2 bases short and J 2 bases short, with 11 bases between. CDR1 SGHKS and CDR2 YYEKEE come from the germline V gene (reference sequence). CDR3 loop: CASSFRGDTYNEQFF. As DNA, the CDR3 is TGTGCCAGCAGCTTTCGGGGGGACACCTACAATGAGCAGTTCTTC.

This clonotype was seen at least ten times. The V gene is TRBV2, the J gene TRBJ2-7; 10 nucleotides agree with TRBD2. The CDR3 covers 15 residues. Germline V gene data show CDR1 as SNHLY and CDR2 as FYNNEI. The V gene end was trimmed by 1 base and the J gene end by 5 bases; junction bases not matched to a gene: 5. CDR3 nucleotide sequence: TGTGCCAGCAGTGAAGGGCCTAGCGGGAGACACGAGCAGTACTTC. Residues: CASSEGPSGRHEQYF.

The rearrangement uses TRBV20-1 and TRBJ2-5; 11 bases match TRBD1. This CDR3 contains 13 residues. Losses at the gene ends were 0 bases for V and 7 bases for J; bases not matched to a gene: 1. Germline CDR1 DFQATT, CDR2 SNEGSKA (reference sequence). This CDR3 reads CSAREGQGGTQYF. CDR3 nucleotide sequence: TGCAGTGCTAGAGAGGGACAGGGGGGGACCCAGTACTTC.

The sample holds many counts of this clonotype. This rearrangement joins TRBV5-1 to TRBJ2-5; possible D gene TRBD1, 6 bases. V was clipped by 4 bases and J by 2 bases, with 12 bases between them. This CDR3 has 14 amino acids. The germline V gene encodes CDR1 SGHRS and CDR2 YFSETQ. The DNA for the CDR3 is TGCGCCAGCAGCGCCGGACAGATACAAGAGACCCAGTACTTC. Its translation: CASSAGQIQETQYF.

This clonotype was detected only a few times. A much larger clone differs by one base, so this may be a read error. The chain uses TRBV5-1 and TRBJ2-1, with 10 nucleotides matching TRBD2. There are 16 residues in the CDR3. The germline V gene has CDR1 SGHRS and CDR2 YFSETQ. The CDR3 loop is CASRNGTSVGYNAQFF. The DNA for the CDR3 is TGCGCCAGCAGAAATGGGACTAGCGTAGGCTACAATGCGCAGTTCTTC.